These 16 T cell receptor beta chains originate from one sample sequenced in a study of blood T cell repertoires in COVID-19. Method: immunoSEQ multiplex PCR; TCRdb's copy keeps in-frame clones and lacks some. The sample records over 300,000 clones, around 91% being singletons. Sequences were obtained from peripheral blood. These receptors all stem from a man between 18 and 35 years old with active or convalescent COVID-19.

The chain links TRBV29-1 to TRBJ1-1, with D possibly TRBD1 on 6 matching bases. Germline lookup yields CDR1 SQVTM and CDR2 ANQGSEA. This CDR3 is 14 amino acids long. Trimming took off 2 bases at V and 4 bases at J, with 14 bases between the two ends. CDR3 protein: CSVEKVQGGTEAFF. DNA for the CDR3: TGCAGCGTTGAAAAAGTACAGGGTGGCACTGAAGCTTTCTTT.

The chain carries TRBV7-3 and TRBJ2-1; D is possibly TRBD1 (5 bases). Germline V lookup: CDR1 SGHTA, CDR2 FQGTGA. CDR3 length: 13 amino acids. V was trimmed by 5 bases and J by 3 bases, leaving 8 bases between them. The CDR3 DNA reads TGTGCCAGCAGCGCCGACAGCTACAATGAGCAGTTCTTC. Its protein is CASSADSYNEQFF.

The chain carries TRBV29-1 and TRBJ1-1; D gene uncertain. This CDR3 is built from 10 residues. The ends were cut back, 4 bases at V and 7 bases at J, with 7 bases in the middle. Germline lookup yields CDR1 SQVTM and CDR2 ANQGSEA. The CDR3 DNA is TGCAGCGTTGGAGTGAGTGAAGCTTTCTTT. Translating it yields CSVGVSEAFF. Using reference TRBV29-1 and TRBJ1-1 for the parts outside the CDR3, the full variable domain is SAVISQKPSRDICQRGTSLTIQCQVDSQVTMMFWYRQQPGQSLTLIATANQGSEATYESGFVIDKFPISRPNLTFSTLTVSNMSPEDSSIYLCSVGVSEAFFGQGTRLTVV.

The genes are TRBV9 and TRBJ2-4; TRBD1 aligns across 7 bases. Germline V CDR1 and CDR2: SGDLS, YYNGEE. V lost 0 bases and J lost 2; bases outside the gene matches: 5. This CDR3 has 16 amino acids. CDR3 coding DNA: TGTGCCAGCAGCGTAGGGTCAGGGGGATCCAAAAACATTCAGTACTTC. As protein: CASSVGSGGSKNIQYF.

This clone is a singleton in its sample. The chain recombines TRBV4-1 with TRBJ1-6, with a possible D match to TRBD1 (5 bases). V was trimmed by 1 base and J by 7 bases, leaving 14 bases between them. Germline loops: CDR1 MGHRA, CDR2 YSYEKL. The CDR3 totals 16 residues. The CDR3 here is CASSQAGGGRNSPLHF. In nucleotides, the CDR3 is TGCGCCAGCAGCCAAGCTGGTGGGGGGAGAAATTCACCCCTCCACTTT.

The chain links TRBV6-2 or TRBV6-3 to TRBJ2-3; 12 nucleotides align to TRBD2. The CDR3 contains 18 residues. The germline V gene has CDR1 MNHEY and CDR2 SVGEGT. V dropped 2 bases and J dropped 2; count of bases not matched to a gene: 8. The CDR3 loop reads CASSYTTLAGGPTDTQYF. CDR3 bases: TGTGCCAGCAGTTACACAACCCTAGCGGGGGGGCCCACAGATACGCAGTATTTT.

The chain is built from TRBV19 and TRBJ2-1, with no clear D. Trimming left V 4 bases short and J 1 base short, with 11 bases between. The CDR3 runs to 15 residues. Germline V gene data show CDR1 as LNHDA and CDR2 as SQIVND (reference sequence). The CDR3 coding sequence is TGTGCCAGTAGTACCTGGCGGCAGTCCTACAATGAGCAGTTCTTC. This sequence encodes CASSTWRQSYNEQFF.

This clone was counted a few times. The chain couples TRBV27 to TRBJ2-1; 9 nucleotides match TRBD2. This CDR3 comprises 14 residues. CDR1 is MNHEY and CDR2 is SMNVEV in the germline V gene (reference sequence). V lost 7 bases and J lost 5; bases outside the gene matches: 6. The chain's CDR3 is CASTSGRSNNEQFF. CDR3 bases: TGTGCCAGCACGAGCGGGAGGAGTAACAATGAGCAGTTCTTC.

The V gene is TRBV6-5, the J gene TRBJ1-3; the match to TRBD1 covers 8 bases. V lost 5 bases and J lost 7; bases outside the gene matches: 4. The germline V gene encodes CDR1 MNHEY and CDR2 SVGAGI. There are 13 residues in the CDR3. This chain's CDR3 is CASSLPGGNTIYF. The DNA of the CDR3 is TGTGCCAGCAGTCTCCCAGGGGGCAACACCATATATTTT.

The J gene is TRBJ2-1, the V gene TRBV19; 7 bases line up with TRBD2. This CDR3 is 17 amino acids long. Germline V gene lookup returns CDR1 LNHDA and CDR2 SQIVND (reference sequence). Losses at the gene ends were 10 bases for V and 2 bases for J; bases not matched to a gene: 17. The chain's CDR3 is CATISLGAGEPYNEQFF. CDR3 DNA: TGTGCCACTATATCGCTTGGTGCGGGAGAACCCTACAATGAGCAGTTCTTC.

This chain connects TRBV28 to TRBJ2-1; TRBD2 matches 11 bases. CDR3 length: 16 amino acids. V lost 0 bases and J lost 4; bases outside the gene matches: 2. Germline CDR1 reads MDHEN; CDR2 reads SYDVKM. The CDR3 region is CASSLWASGGYNEQFF. DNA for the CDR3: TGTGCCAGCAGTTTATGGGCTAGCGGGGGGTACAATGAGCAGTTCTTC.

V is TRBV18 and J is TRBJ1-5, with 7 bases lining up with TRBD1. Trimming removed 4 bases from V and 4 bases from J; junction bases left unmatched: 13. The CDR3 is 17 amino acids. The germline V gene has CDR1 KGHSH and CDR2 LQKENI. The CDR3 spells CASSLQTLTGSNQPQHF. The DNA of the CDR3 is TGTGCCAGCTCACTTCAAACCTTGACAGGGTCGAATCAGCCCCAGCATTTT.

This sequence joins TRBV2 and TRBJ1-6, with D possibly matching TRBD1 (5 bases). Trimming took 3 bases from V and 4 from J, leaving 7 bases between them. CDR1 and CDR2 (germline): SNHLY, FYNNEI. The CDR3 covers 14 residues. CDR3 DNA: TGTGCCAGCAGTGACAGGGCTTATAATTCACCCCTCCACTTT. Translated, it gives CASSDRAYNSPLHF.

CDR3 amino acids: CASSVNRGGQETQYF. The CDR3 DNA follows: TGTGCCAGCAGCGTAAACAGGGGGGGTCAAGAGACCCAGTACTTC. The chain carries TRBV9 and TRBJ2-5, with a tentative D call TRBD1 (8 bases). With 1 base removed from V and 2 bases from J, the gap between germline ends came to 12 bases. Germline loops: CDR1 SGDLS, CDR2 YYNGEE. The CDR3 sequence is 15 residues long.

A single count supports this clone. The J gene is TRBJ1-1, the V gene TRBV5-1; D uncertain. CDR1 and CDR2 from the germline V gene are SGHRS and YFSETQ. The CDR3 is 15 residues long. The ends were cut back, 5 bases at V and 0 bases at J, with 14 bases in the middle. CDR3 amino acids: CASSQRLEVNTEAFF. DNA of the CDR3: TGCGCCAGCAGTCAACGACTGGAAGTGAACACTGAAGCTTTCTTT.

V is TRBV24-1 and J is TRBJ2-1; D possibly corresponds to TRBD1 (6 bases). V was trimmed by 3 bases and J by 0 bases, leaving 20 bases between them. Germline V CDR1 and CDR2: KGHDR, SFDVKD. This CDR3 is 19 amino acids long. DNA for the CDR3: TGTGCCACCAGTGATGGGGTGGGGGCGAGTCTAAGCTCCTACAATGAGCAGTTCTTC. Its translation is CATSDGVGASLSSYNEQFF.